Following are 28 T cell receptor beta chains from one sample sequenced in a study of T-cell memory formation after mild COVID-19. TCRdb used MiXCR to reprocess the 5' RACE reads, holding one entry per CDR3 protein. The data contain roughly 310,000 distinct CDR3 sequences, more than 15% of them seen just once; the ten biggest clones take up 20% to 25%. Source material: PBMCs or a T cell subset sorted from them (not recorded which). These receptors were obtained from a man younger than 30 who had mild COVID-19 (a few samples of this study predate the infection). Cell type and time point are not known.

This clonotype has a count of ten or more. The V and J genes are TRBV15 and TRBJ2-1; 11 bases map to TRBD1. The germline gives CDR1 LNHNV, CDR2 YYDKDF (reference sequence). This CDR3 region has 14 residues. After removal of 5 bases from V and 12 bases from J, the junction contained 9 bases not matched to a gene. The DNA for the CDR3 is TGTGCCACCAGCGGACAGGGGGCTCCAATTGGGCAGTTCTTC. Protein product: CATSGQGAPIGQFF. The entire variable domain, with the rest obtained from reference TRBV15 and TRBJ2-1, is as follows: DAMVIQNPRYQVTQFGKPVTLSCSQTLNHNVMYWYQQKSSQAPKLLFHYYDKDFNNEADTPDNFQSRRPNTSFCFLDIRSPGLGDTAMYLCATSGQGAPIGQFFGPGTRLTVL.

The CDR3 DNA follows: TGTGCGCATGGGCCGGGGGGCGGAGATACGCAGTATTTT. Its protein product is CAHGPGGGDTQYF. The chain employs TRBV27 and TRBJ2-3, with D possibly TRBD2 on 7 matching bases. The CDR3 totals 13 residues. Germline V gene lookup returns CDR1 MNHEY and CDR2 SMNVEV (reference sequence).

The chain carries TRBV11-2 and TRBJ1-6; 8 positions match TRBD1. Germline lookup yields CDR1 SGHAT and CDR2 FQNNGV. This CDR3 is built from 13 residues. V lost 8 bases to trimming and J lost 10 bases; unmatched junction nucleotides: 7. DNA of the CDR3: TGTGCCAGCGCATCACAGGGGGACTCACCCCTCCACTTT. Its translation: CASASQGDSPLHF.

The DNA of the CDR3 is TGTGCCAGTCTGGGTGGGGTAAGGGAGACCCAGTACTTC. Protein product: CASLGGVRETQYF. The genes are TRBV6-1 and TRBJ2-5; no clear D gene. The length of the CDR3 is 13 residues. Germline CDR1 and CDR2: MNHNS and SASEGT. Deletions cut 9 bases from V and 5 bases from J, with 16 bases between.

Only a few counts were recorded for this clonotype. V is TRBV6-5 and J is TRBJ2-7, with 9 bases fitting TRBD1. J gave up 6 bases and V 6 bases, and 15 bases lay outside the gene matches. From germline, CDR1 is MNHEY and CDR2 SVGAGI. This CDR3 is 16 amino acids long. The CDR3 sequence: CASSWSGTGLVGEQYF. The CDR3 nucleotides are TGTGCCAGCAGCTGGTCCGGGACAGGGCTGGTGGGCGAGCAGTACTTC.

V gene TRBV20-1 combines with J gene TRBJ2-3; 10 bases are shared with TRBD2. V lost 5 bases to trimming and J lost 3 bases; unmatched junction nucleotides: 23. Germline V gene sequence: CDR1 DFQATT, CDR2 SNEGSKA (reference sequence). The CDR3 has 20 amino acids. CDR3 sequence: CSAATTIPTSGGAVTDTQYF. The CDR3 DNA is TGCAGTGCTGCTACGACCATCCCGACGAGCGGGGGGGCCGTTACAGATACGCAGTATTTT.

This clonotype was counted between two and nine times. This chain connects TRBV3-1 to TRBJ1-1, with D uncertain. CDR1 LGHDT and CDR2 YNNKEL come from the germline V gene (reference sequence). Trimming stripped 3 bases from V and 8 bases from J, with 10 bases between. The CDR3 has 12 amino acids. CDR3 region: CASSHSSNEAFF. The CDR3 nucleotides read TGTGCCAGCAGCCACTCTAGCAACGAAGCTTTCTTT.

The genes are TRBV4-1 and TRBJ1-5; 9 positions agree with TRBD1. The CDR3 extends over 15 amino acids. Unmatched junction bases numbered 4, after V lost 5 bases and J lost 2 bases. The germline V gene has CDR1 MGHRA and CDR2 YSYEKL. CDR3 in amino acids: CASSGTGFRNQPQHF. Here the CDR3 DNA reads TGCGCCAGCAGCGGGACAGGGTTTCGCAATCAGCCCCAGCATTTT.

This clonotype showed up just a few times. V and J are TRBV7-2 and TRBJ2-7; D might be TRBD1 (6 bases). CDR3 length equals 14 residues. V was shortened by 3 bases and J by 0 bases, with 9 bases between the two germline ends. Germline V gene sequence: CDR1 SGHTA, CDR2 FQGNSA. CDR3 sequence (DNA): TGTGCCAGCAGCTTGGCGACAGGCTCCTACGAGCAGTACGTC. It specifies CASSLATGSYEQYV.

CDR3 residues: CASSFGVSGGGYTF. The CDR3 DNA reads TGCGCCAGCAGCTTCGGTGTCTCCGGGGGTGGCTACACCTTC. V is TRBV5-1 and J is TRBJ1-2; the D gene is possibly TRBD1 (5 bases). The length of the CDR3 is 14 residues. The V and J ends lost 2 bases and 7 bases respectively, with 15 bases between them. Germline CDR1 and CDR2: SGHRS and YFSETQ.

This clonotype was found a few times. This chain connects TRBV7-2 to TRBJ1-5; 7 bases fit TRBD1. This CDR3 is 15 amino acids long. CDR1 and CDR2 (germline): SGHTA, FQGNSA. V was pared by 2 bases and J by 6 bases, with 7 bases of the junction left unmatched. The CDR3 loop is CASSLQGGISQPQHF. The CDR3 DNA reads as TGTGCCAGCAGCTTACAGGGGGGGATCAGTCAGCCCCAGCATTTT.

The rearrangement joins TRBV7-3 to TRBJ2-1, with 11 bases fitting TRBD1. The V gene end was trimmed by 3 bases and the J gene end by 6 bases; junction bases not matched to a gene: 4. The germline V gene encodes CDR1 SGHTA and CDR2 FQGTGA. CDR3 size: 15 residues. The CDR3 nucleotides read TGTGCCAGCAGCTTCGGGACAGGGGGAGGCAATGAGCAGTTCTTC. It codes for CASSFGTGGGNEQFF.

The chain has TRBV12-3 or TRBV12-4 and TRBJ2-1; D gene unclear. Trimming stripped 3 bases from V and 9 bases from J, with 21 bases between. CDR3 size: 16 residues. The CDR3 nucleotides read TGTGCCAGCAGTTTTGGGGAACGGACGCCCAACGGTGAGCAGTTCTTC. It yields the protein CASSFGERTPNGEQFF.

This clonotype was detected a few times. This chain uses TRBV9 with TRBJ2-2; D unresolved. CDR3 length: 13 amino acids. Trimming took off 0 bases at V and 4 bases at J, with 4 bases between the two ends. Per germline, CDR1 SGDLS and CDR2 YYNGEE. CDR3: CASSVVATGELFF. The CDR3 nucleotides read TGTGCCAGCAGCGTAGTAGCCACCGGGGAGCTGTTTTTT.

This clonotype was picked up many times. In DNA form, the CDR3 reads TGTGCCAGCAGCCCAGGGGTGGACACTGAAGCTTTCTTT. The encoded protein is CASSPGVDTEAFF. V usage is TRBV7-6 and J usage is TRBJ1-1; a weak D match, TRBD1 (6 bases). The CDR3 runs to 13 residues. V was clipped by 5 bases and J by 3 bases, with 10 bases between them. Germline V gene sequence: CDR1 SGHVS, CDR2 FNYEAQ.

This clonotype was recorded at least ten times. The rearrangement joins TRBV7-2 to TRBJ2-6; D is ambiguous. Trimming left V 1 base short and J 0 bases short, with 7 bases between. The germline CDR1 and CDR2 sequences are SGHTA and FQGNSA. The CDR3 is 16 amino acids. The DNA for the CDR3 is TGTGCCAGCAGCTTAGAAGGCGGCTCTGGGGCCAACGTCCTGACTTTC. Translating it yields CASSLEGGSGANVLTF.

This clonotype was seen a single time. The rearrangement joins TRBV7-3 to TRBJ2-7; D possibly corresponds to TRBD1 (6 bases). The CDR3 is 15 residues long. Germline loops: CDR1 SGHTA, CDR2 FQGTGA. The V gene lost 2 bases and the J gene lost 3 bases, with 14 bases spanning the gap. The CDR3 sequence is CASSLLAGANYEQYF. For the CDR3, the DNA is TGTGCCAGCAGCTTATTGGCAGGGGCCAACTACGAGCAGTACTTC.

This clonotype was seen ten or more times. The CDR3 protein is CASSPRTVGGWYF. CDR3 bases: TGTGCCAGCAGCCCCCGGACAGTTGGGGGGTGGTACTTC. The chain carries TRBV7-2 and TRBJ2-7, with D possibly being TRBD1 or TRBD2 (6 bases each). V lost 5 bases, J lost 12 bases, and 20 bases lay in between. Per the germline V gene, CDR1 is SGHTA and CDR2 is FQGNSA. CDR3 size: 13 residues.

At least ten counts were recorded for this clonotype. J is TRBJ1-6 and V is TRBV7-6, with 8 bases lining up with TRBD1. Germline CDR1 and CDR2: SGHVS and FNYEAQ. The CDR3 contains 17 residues. J lost 8 bases, V lost 4 bases, and 13 bases had no gene match. CDR3 coding DNA: TGTGCCAGCAGCTCACAGAATACCGGGACAGGCCATTCACCCCTCCACTTT. It yields the protein CASSSQNTGTGHSPLHF.

The J gene is TRBJ2-7, the V gene TRBV7-2; D is possibly TRBD1 or TRBD2 (5 bases each). Trimming left V 8 bases short and J 2 bases short, with 16 bases between. The CDR3 spans 14 residues. Germline V gene sequence: CDR1 SGHTA, CDR2 FQGNSA. CDR3 loop: CASGPRGAAYEQYF. The CDR3 DNA reads TGTGCCAGCGGCCCGAGGGGTGCCGCCTACGAGCAGTACTTC.

V usage is TRBV12-3 or TRBV12-4 and J usage is TRBJ2-1; possibly TRBD2 for D (5 bases). Trimming took off 5 bases at V and 8 bases at J, with 10 bases between the two ends. The length of the CDR3 is 12 residues. CDR3 bases: TGTGCCAGCAGTACCGAGGGCGATGAGCAGTTCTTC. Its protein is CASSTEGDEQFF.

The chain is built from TRBV6-2 or TRBV6-3 and TRBJ2-7; D is possibly TRBD2 (6 bases). V was cut by 3 bases and J by 6 bases, with 12 bases left in between. This CDR3 region has 13 residues. CDR1 and CDR2 (germline): MNHEY, SVGEGT. CDR3 in amino acids: CASSYILAIEQYF. The DNA for the CDR3 is TGTGCCAGCAGTTATATCCTAGCGATCGAGCAGTACTTC.

This clonotype was recorded many times. V and J are TRBV4-2 and TRBJ2-7; D gene uncertain. Per the germline V gene, CDR1 is LGHNA and CDR2 is YNFKEQ. V lost 1 base and J lost 1, with 5 bases in between. There are 13 residues in the CDR3. CDR3 DNA: TGTGCCAGCAGCCAAGGCTCTTCCTACGAGCAGTACGTC. Protein sequence: CASSQGSSYEQYV.

V usage is TRBV20-1 and J usage is TRBJ2-7; TRBD1 matches 8 bases. Losses at the gene ends were 0 bases for V and 2 bases for J; bases not matched to a gene: 15. CDR1 and CDR2 from the germline V gene are DFQATT and SNEGSKA (reference sequence). This CDR3 spans 18 amino acids. The CDR3 here is CSARDTYGSGQGPYEQYF. The CDR3 coding sequence is TGCAGTGCTAGAGATACGTATGGGTCCGGACAGGGCCCCTACGAGCAGTACTTC.

The rearrangement uses TRBV7-2 and TRBJ1-5; D is unresolved. The CDR3 loop spans 13 amino acids. Germline V gives CDR1 SGHTA, CDR2 FQGNSA. Trimming shortened V by 4 bases and J by 4 bases, and 8 bases separated the two germline ends. This CDR3 is CASSSVGNQPQHF. The DNA of the CDR3 is TGTGCCAGCAGCTCCGTTGGAAATCAGCCCCAGCATTTT.

The chain combines TRBV6-2 or TRBV6-3 with TRBJ2-5; no definite D call. Trimming removed 2 bases at V and 7 bases at J, with 11 bases between. Per germline, CDR1 MNHEY and CDR2 SVGEGT. This CDR3 is built from 13 residues. The CDR3 DNA reads TGTGCCAGCAGTTACGGTCAGCTAGGGACCCAGTACTTC. It codes for CASSYGQLGTQYF.

In its sample, this clonotype was seen a few times. The V call is TRBV11-2, the J call TRBJ1-2; 8 nucleotides agree with TRBD1. V dropped 1 base and J dropped 8; count of bases not matched to a gene: 6. Germline CDR1 SGHAT, CDR2 FQNNGV. This CDR3 comprises 14 residues. The CDR3 nucleotides are TGTGCCAGCAGCTTAGGGCAGGGGGCGCAAGGCTACACCTTC. Translating gives CASSLGQGAQGYTF.

This rearrangement joins TRBV28 to TRBJ2-3; 7 bases fit TRBD1. The CDR3 consists of 13 residues. The V and J ends lost 8 bases and 2 bases, in that order; junction bases with no gene match: 4. Germline CDR1 and CDR2: MDHEN and SYDVKM. The CDR3 coding sequence is TGTGCCAGCGAGACAGGGAACACAGATACGCAGTATTTT. Translated, it gives CASETGNTDTQYF.